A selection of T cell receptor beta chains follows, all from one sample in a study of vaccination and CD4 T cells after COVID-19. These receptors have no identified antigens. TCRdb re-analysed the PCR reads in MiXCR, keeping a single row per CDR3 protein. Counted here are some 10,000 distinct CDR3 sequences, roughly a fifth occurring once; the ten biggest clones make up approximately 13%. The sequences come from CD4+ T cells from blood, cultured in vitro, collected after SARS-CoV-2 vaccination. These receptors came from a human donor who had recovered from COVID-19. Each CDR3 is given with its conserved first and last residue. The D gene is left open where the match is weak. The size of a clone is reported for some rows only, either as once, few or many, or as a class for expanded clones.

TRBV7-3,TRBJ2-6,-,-,CASSNHHSGANVLTF,TGTGCCAGCAGCAACCACCACTCTGGGGCCAACGTCCTGACTTTC
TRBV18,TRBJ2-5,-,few,CASSLIQETQYF,TGTGCCAGCTCACTGATCCAAGAGACCCAGTACTTC
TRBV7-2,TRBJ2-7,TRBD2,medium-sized,CASSRAGVEQYF,TGTGCCAGCAGCCGTGCGGGGGTCGAGCAGTACTTC
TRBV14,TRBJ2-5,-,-,CASSQLRGQETQYF,TGTGCCAGCAGCCAACTCCGGGGACAAGAGACCCAGTACTTC
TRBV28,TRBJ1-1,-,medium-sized,CASSWVRAAWMNTEAFF,TGTGCCAGCAGTTGGGTCAGGGCCGCATGGATGAACACTGAAGCTTTCTTT
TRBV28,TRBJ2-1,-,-,CASSTPPPTYNEQFF,TGTGCCAGCAGTACCCCCCCGCCGACTTACAATGAGCAGTTCTTC
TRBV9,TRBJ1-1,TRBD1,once,CASSVVGTGGSEAFF,TGTGCCAGCAGCGTAGTGGGGACAGGGGGTTCTGAAGCTTTCTTT
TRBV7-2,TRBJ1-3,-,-,CASSSQPPGHSGNTIYF,TGTGCCAGCAGCTCCCAACCGCCAGGACACTCTGGAAACACCATATATTTT
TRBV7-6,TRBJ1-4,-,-,CASSRVGGSAEKLFF,TGTGCCAGCAGCCGCGTGGGGGGCTCAGCCGAAAAACTGTTTTTT
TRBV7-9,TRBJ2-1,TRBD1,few,CASSFFRTGRLGEQFF,TGTGCCAGCAGCTTTTTTCGGACAGGGCGTTTGGGTGAGCAGTTCTTC
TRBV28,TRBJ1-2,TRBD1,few,CASSLVGTDNYGYTF,TGTGCCAGCAGTTTAGTCGGGACAGACAACTATGGCTACACCTTC
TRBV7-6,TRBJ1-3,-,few,CASSLRTHSGNTIYF,TGTGCCAGCAGCCTCCGGACTCACTCTGGAAACACCATATATTTT
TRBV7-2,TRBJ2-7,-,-,CASSLGVLYEQYF,TGTGCCAGCAGCTTGGGGGTCCTCTACGAGCAGTACTTC
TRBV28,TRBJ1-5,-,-,CASTIGGSGTQPQHF,TGTGCCAGCACGATTGGGGGATCGGGGACTCAGCCCCAGCATTTT
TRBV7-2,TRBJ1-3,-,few,CASTYTTSGNTIYF,TGTGCCAGCACCTACACAACCTCTGGAAACACCATATATTTT
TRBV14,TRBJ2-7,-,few,CASSRDPATYEQYF,TGTGCCAGCAGCCGGGACCCCGCGACCTACGAGCAGTACTTC
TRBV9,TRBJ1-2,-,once,CASGANYGYTF,TGTGCCAGCGGGGCTAACTATGGCTACACCTTC
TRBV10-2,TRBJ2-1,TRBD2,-,CASSVLGGGAHEQFF,TGCGCCAGCAGTGTCCTCGGCGGGGGGGCTCATGAGCAGTTCTTC
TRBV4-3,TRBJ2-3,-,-,CASSQKAGDTQYF,TGCGCCAGCAGCCAAAAAGCCGGGGATACGCAGTATTTT
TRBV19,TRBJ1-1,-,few,CASRFETVNTEAFF,TGTGCCAGTAGGTTTGAGACCGTGAACACTGAAGCTTTCTTT
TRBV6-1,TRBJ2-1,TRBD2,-,CASSRPAEGLGYNEQFF,TGTGCCAGCAGCCGACCCGCCGAGGGACTAGGTTACAATGAGCAGTTCTTC
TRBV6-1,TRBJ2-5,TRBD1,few,CASRNRQGYQETQYF,TGTGCCAGCAGAAACCGACAGGGTTACCAAGAGACCCAGTACTTC
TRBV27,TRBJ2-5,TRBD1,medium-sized,CASRRDRAETQYF,TGTGCCAGCAGACGAGACAGGGCGGAGACCCAGTACTTC
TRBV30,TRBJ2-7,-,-,CAYLGGDSYEQYF,TGTGCCTACTTAGGAGGGGACTCCTACGAGCAGTACTTC
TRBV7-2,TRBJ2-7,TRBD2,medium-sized,CASSQLAGIGYEQYF,TGTGCCAGCAGCCAACTAGCGGGGATAGGGTACGAGCAGTACTTC
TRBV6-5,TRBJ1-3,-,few,CASSYGGSGNTIYF,TGTGCCAGCAGTTACGGGGGCTCTGGAAACACCATATATTTT
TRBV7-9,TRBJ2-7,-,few,CASSLEAGPSYEQYF,TGTGCCAGCAGCTTAGAGGCGGGCCCTTCCTACGAGCAGTACTTC
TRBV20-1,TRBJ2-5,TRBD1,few,CSASTGVIETQYF,TGCAGTGCAAGTACAGGGGTCATAGAGACCCAGTACTTC
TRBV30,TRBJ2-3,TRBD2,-,CAWSVRASGMQYF,TGTGCCTGGAGTGTACGGGCTAGCGGTATGCAGTATTTT
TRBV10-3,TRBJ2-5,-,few,CAISDDRGTQYF,TGTGCCATCAGTGATGATCGTGGGACCCAGTACTTC
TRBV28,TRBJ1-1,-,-,CASSLGRSAFF,TGTGCCAGCAGTTTGGGCAGGTCGGCTTTCTTT
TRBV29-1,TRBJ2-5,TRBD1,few,CSVGQGRETQYF,TGCAGCGTGGGACAGGGTAGAGAGACCCAGTACTTC
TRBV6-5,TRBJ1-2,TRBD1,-,CASSYSAGGRYGYTF,TGTGCCAGCAGTTACTCGGCAGGGGGTAGATATGGCTACACCTTC
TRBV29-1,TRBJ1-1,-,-,CSVGGGLGPGRRTNTEAFF,TGCAGCGTTGGTGGGGGGTTGGGGCCAGGGCGCCGAACTAACACTGAAGCTTTCTTT